The source of this T cell receptor (beta chain) is a study of cytomegalovirus exposure and HLA in healthy donors. On the study more broadly: Among about 179 million T cells, an earlier analysis found 117 million unique TCR beta sequences. Among the approximately 420 donors who were genotyped, approximately 84% fell in the genetic ancestry cluster that is associated with self-reported Caucasian donors.

General study points: About 90% or about 30% of the time was how often most TCR beta V segments were productive, according to an earlier analysis.

V gave up 6 bases and J gave up 4 bases; unmatched junction bases: 9. The germline gives CDR1 KGHSH, CDR2 LQKENI. The CDR3 is 16 amino acids. PCR used 60 Vbeta primers and 13 Jbeta primers. Per the authors' pipeline: Later, an analysis found around 80 million unique TCR beta chains, and 8.5 million to 14 million of these were shared. TCRdb's copy holds only in-frame clones and misses some; the assay was immunoSEQ multiplex PCR. Clone size and V and J calls were adopted from that table, with D and trimming inferred from the DNA. The listing records some 70,000 clones. Regarding this clone: Its specificity is unknown.

The origin of this receptor is a man aged 35-49 years in good health and CMV-seronegative. Sequenced: PBMCs. V gene TRBV18 combines with J gene TRBJ2-2; 9 positions match TRBD1. CDR3 amino acids: CASSLGTGSITGELFF. The CDR3, as DNA: TGTGCCAGCTCTCTCGGGACAGGGAGTATCACCGGGGAGCTGTTTTTT.